One and the same sample provided the 30 T cell receptor beta chains below, sequenced in a study of control samples from healthy donors and cancer patients. Profiled with immunoSEQ multiplex PCR; TCRdb holds only in-frame clones, not every one. The sample yields over 100,000 clones, about 91% seen once. Source material: blood. Source of these receptors: a man aged 35-49 years in good health.

The chain recombines TRBV18 with TRBJ1-1; D not certain. The germline V gene encodes CDR1 KGHSH and CDR2 LQKENI. V lost 3 bases, J lost 2 bases, and 7 bases lay in between. CDR3 length: 13 residues. The CDR3: CASSPIFNTEAFF. The DNA of the CDR3 is TGTGCCAGCTCACCTATCTTCAACACTGAAGCTTTCTTT. The full variable domain, its missing parts supplied by reference TRBV18 and TRBJ1-1, is NAGVMQNPRHLVRRRGQEARLRCSPMKGHSHVYWYRQLPEEGLKFMVYLQKENIIDESGMPKERFSAEFPKEGPSILRIQQVVRGDSAAYFCASSPIFNTEAFFGQGTRLTVV.

The rearrangement joins TRBV6-1 to TRBJ1-6; 8 nucleotides match TRBD1. J gave up 12 bases and V 0 bases, and 7 bases lay outside the gene matches. Germline CDR1 and CDR2: MNHNS and SASEGT. The CDR3 is made up of 15 amino acids. CDR3 DNA: TGTGCCAGCAGTGAAGCGTCCTGGACAGGGAGACCCCTCCACTTT. It specifies CASSEASWTGRPLHF.

This clone was observed once. The V and J genes are TRBV5-1 and TRBJ1-2; the match to TRBD1 covers 11 bases. With 2 bases clipped from V and 7 bases from J, the junction kept 7 bases outside the gene matches. CDR1 and CDR2 from the germline V gene are SGHRS and YFSETQ. The CDR3 runs to 15 residues. The CDR3: CASSFAGTGGSGYTF. The CDR3 DNA sequence: TGCGCCAGCAGCTTCGCCGGGACAGGGGGTTCTGGCTACACCTTC.

The chain carries TRBV5-1 and TRBJ2-3; 16 nucleotides match TRBD2. The germline gives CDR1 SGHRS, CDR2 YFSETQ. V lost 4 bases, J lost 4 bases, and 6 bases stayed unmatched. The CDR3 runs 17 residues. DNA for the CDR3: TGCGCCAGCAGCCCCGGGACTAGCGGGGGGGCCGCAGATACGCAGTATTTT. It codes for CASSPGTSGGAADTQYF.

The J gene is TRBJ1-5, the V gene TRBV6-4; no reliable D call. Germline V CDR1 and CDR2: MRHNA, SNTAGT. There are 13 residues in the CDR3. Trimming took off 4 bases at V and 4 bases at J, with 8 bases between the two ends. The CDR3 loop is CASSVSENQPQHF. The CDR3 bases are TGTGCCAGCAGTGTCTCAGAGAATCAGCCCCAGCATTTT.

This sequence joins TRBV5-1 and TRBJ1-3; 7 positions match TRBD1. Germline CDR1 and CDR2: SGHRS and YFSETQ. V shed 4 bases and J 4 bases; nucleotides not matched to a gene: 8. The CDR3 covers 15 residues. The CDR3 sequence: CASSDTGVKGNTIYF. As DNA, the CDR3 is TGCGCCAGCAGCGATACAGGGGTCAAAGGAAACACCATATATTTT.

The chain uses TRBV7-4 and TRBJ2-3, with TRBD1 as a possible D gene (6 bases). CDR3 size: 18 residues. Trimming left V 9 bases short and J 2 bases short, with 27 bases between. Germline CDR1 and CDR2: SGHVT and SQSDAQ. CDR3 amino acids: CASFEQGIEFPHTDTQYF. CDR3 nucleotide sequence: TGTGCCAGTTTCGAACAGGGAATTGAGTTCCCCCACACAGATACGCAGTATTTT.

This CDR3 reads CASSEQGTYEQYF. CDR3 sequence (DNA): TGTGCCAGCAGTGAACAGGGAACATACGAGCAGTACTTC. This chain connects TRBV2 to TRBJ2-7; TRBD1 is a possible D gene (5 bases). The CDR3 length is 13 residues. V was clipped by 2 bases and J by 4 bases, with 9 bases between them. Per germline, CDR1 SNHLY and CDR2 FYNNEI. Full variable domain (remainder filled in from reference TRBV2 and TRBJ2-7): EPEVTQTPSHQVTQMGQEVILRCVPISNHLYFYWYRQILGQKVEFLVSFYNNEISEKSEIFDDQFSVERPDGSNFTLKIRSTKLEDSAMYFCASSEQGTYEQYFGPGTRLTVT.

A single count supports this clone. At one end the junction does not follow the germline gene, possibly because of a read error. This chain's CDR3 is CASRLSRQRNEQFF. The CDR3 nucleotides read TGTGCCAGCAGATTATCCCGGCAGAGAAATGAGCAGTTCTTC. V gene TRBV27 combines with J gene TRBJ2-1; D is uncertain. Germline V gene lookup returns CDR1 MNHEY and CDR2 SMNVEV (reference sequence). The length of the CDR3 is 14 residues.

The chain combines TRBV9 with TRBJ2-7; D perhaps matches TRBD1 (6 bases). This CDR3 region has 15 residues. V was trimmed by 3 bases and J by 5 bases, leaving 18 bases between them. Germline-derived CDR1 and CDR2 are SGDLS and YYNGEE. CDR3 DNA: TGTGCCAGCAGCGCAGGGGAGTACGTAACCCACGAGCAGTACTTC. Amino acid sequence: CASSAGEYVTHEQYF.

The gene calls are TRBV30 and TRBJ2-5; 11 nucleotides agree with TRBD2. The junction had 9 bases not matched to a gene; V was cut back by 5 bases and J by 7 bases. CDR1 is GTSNPN, CDR2 SVGIG, per germline (reference sequence). The CDR3 is made up of 14 amino acids. CDR3 nucleotides: TGTGCCTGGGCTACTAGCGGGGGCCGAGGGACCCAGTACTTC. Residues: CAWATSGGRGTQYF. Complete variable domain (other parts from reference TRBV30 and TRBJ2-5): SQTIHQWPATLVQPVGSPLSLECTVEGTSNPNLYWYRQAAGRGLQLLFYSVGIGQISSEVPQNLSASRPQDRQFILSSKKLLLSDSGFYLCAWATSGGRGTQYFGPGTRLLVL.

V usage is TRBV12-2 and J usage is TRBJ1-3. TRBV12-2 is marked as a pseudogene. The CDR3 spans 19 residues. CDR3 in amino acids: CASRSSGFGTWPSGNTIYF. The DNA of the CDR3 is TGTGCAAGTCGCTCGTCGGGGTTTGGCACTTGGCCCTCTGGAAACACCATATATTTT.

J is TRBJ1-1 and V is TRBV6-2 or TRBV6-3; 7 nucleotides match TRBD1. Germline V gives CDR1 MNHEY, CDR2 SVGEGT. The CDR3 extends over 15 amino acids. V gave up 4 bases and J gave up 0 bases; unmatched junction bases: 5. CDR3 sequence: CASSSPTGMNTEAFF. In DNA form, the CDR3 reads TGTGCCAGCAGTTCACCGACAGGGATGAACACTGAAGCTTTCTTT.

The CDR3 DNA sequence: TGTGCCAGCTCTCCCGGGACAGACACCTATGGCTACACCTTC. Its protein is CASSPGTDTYGYTF. J is TRBJ1-2 and V is TRBV18; TRBD1 matches 7 bases. The CDR3 is 14 residues long. Germline V gene sequence: CDR1 KGHSH, CDR2 LQKENI. V lost 6 bases and J lost 4; bases outside the gene matches: 8.

As for this clone: The DNA is omitted, as the CDR3 cannot be located on it reliably, and the CDR3 follows TCRdb's listing. The chain couples TRBV30 to TRBJ1-6. The CDR3 is 14 residues long, ends included. The germline V gene encodes CDR1 GTSNPN and CDR2 SVGIG (reference sequence). The CDR3 region is CAWAFGAGGSPLHF.

V is TRBV19 and J is TRBJ2-1; D may be TRBD2 (6 bases). The CDR3 sequence is 13 residues long. Trimming pared 3 bases from V and 9 bases from J, leaving 12 bases between. Germline V gene lookup returns CDR1 LNHDA and CDR2 SQIVND (reference sequence). Here the CDR3 reads CASSIGGSVEQFF. The CDR3, as DNA: TGTGCCAGTAGTATTGGGGGGAGTGTTGAGCAGTTCTTC.

This chain connects TRBV5-1 to TRBJ1-3; D uncertain. Per the germline V gene, CDR1 is SGHRS and CDR2 is YFSETQ. This CDR3 has 15 residues. The V end lost 1 base, the J end lost 1 base, and 9 bases lay between the germline ends. DNA of the CDR3: TGCGCCAGCAGCTTGACAGCCATTTCTGGAAACACCATATATTTT. Its protein product is CASSLTAISGNTIYF.

J is TRBJ2-3 and V is TRBV5-1; D might be TRBD2 (7 bases). Germline CDR1 and CDR2: SGHRS and YFSETQ. V was pared by 4 bases and J by 3 bases, with 12 bases between. The CDR3 loop spans 14 amino acids. CDR3 in DNA: TGCGCCAGCAGCGGGGCGGGGGCGACAGATACGCAGTATTTT. Its translation: CASSGAGATDTQYF.

The CDR3 coding sequence is TGTGCCAGCAGTTATGGCGGGACATTATGGGCCAACGTCCTGACTTTC. It translates to CASSYGGTLWANVLTF. The J gene is TRBJ2-6, the V gene TRBV6-5; D may be TRBD1 or TRBD2 (6 bases each). Germline V lookup: CDR1 MNHEY, CDR2 SVGAGI. This CDR3 comprises 16 residues. The germline V and J ends were trimmed by 3 bases and 5 bases, with 14 bases remaining between them.

The CDR3 sequence is CASSLVLSNQPQHF. The CDR3 DNA reads as TGTGCCAGCAGCTTGGTACTCAGCAATCAGCCCCAGCATTTT. The J gene is TRBJ1-5, the V gene TRBV5-5; no clear D. CDR1 SGHKS and CDR2 YYEKEE come from the germline V gene (reference sequence). V shed 0 bases and J shed 1 base, with 5 bases lying between them. CDR3 length: 14 residues.

The chain carries TRBV4-2 and TRBJ2-7; D is uncertain. Trimming shortened V by 1 base and J by 2 bases, and 9 bases separated the two germline ends. CDR1 is LGHNA, CDR2 YNFKEQ, per germline. The CDR3 runs 14 residues. CDR3 sequence reads: CASSQVKHAYEQYF. DNA for the CDR3: TGTGCCAGCAGCCAAGTGAAGCACGCCTACGAGCAGTACTTC.

The chain couples TRBV24-1 to TRBJ2-3; 9 positions agree with TRBD2. Germline assignment: CDR1 KGHDR and CDR2 SFDVKD. This CDR3 comprises 14 residues. The junction had 2 bases not matched to a gene; V was cut back by 6 bases and J by 2 bases. CDR3 DNA: TGTGCCACCAGTAGCGGGGGGACCACAGATACGCAGTATTTT. Translated, it gives CATSSGGTTDTQYF.

This clone was seen more than once but under ten times. V and J are TRBV7-2 and TRBJ2-3; D gene ambiguous. The germline gives CDR1 SGHTA, CDR2 FQGNSA. The ends were cut back, 1 base at V and 6 bases at J, with 5 bases in the middle. The CDR3 has 12 amino acids. CDR3 sequence (DNA): TGTGCCAGCAGCTTAGATTTGGATACGCAGTATTTT. As protein: CASSLDLDTQYF.

The chain has TRBV7-2 and TRBJ2-3; D not resolved. The CDR3 is 14 amino acids. Germline assignment: CDR1 SGHTA and CDR2 FQGNSA. Trimming removed 1 base from V and 6 bases from J, with 11 bases in between. The CDR3 loop reads CASSLGPFIDTQYF. CDR3 DNA: TGTGCCAGCAGCTTAGGGCCATTCATTGATACGCAGTATTTT.

The genes are TRBV24-1 and TRBJ2-3; D might be TRBD2 (5 bases). CDR3 length: 15 amino acids. The V end was cut by 3 bases, the J end by 4 bases, with 13 bases between. Germline lookup yields CDR1 KGHDR and CDR2 SFDVKD. CDR3 bases: TGTGCCACCAGTGATCCCCATAAGCGGCCAGATACGCAGTATTTT. The encoded protein is CATSDPHKRPDTQYF.

This sequence joins TRBV2 and TRBJ1-5; D is undetermined. The CDR3 has 14 residues. Germline V gene data show CDR1 as SNHLY and CDR2 as FYNNEI. V dropped 7 bases and J dropped 3 bases, with 13 bases sitting between them. DNA for the CDR3: TGTGCCAGCACCCTGATGGGATCCAATCAGCCCCAGCATTTT. This sequence encodes CASTLMGSNQPQHF.

This chain links TRBV7-9 with TRBJ1-4; D remains unclear. The germline gives CDR1 SEHNR, CDR2 FQNEAQ (reference sequence). V dropped 6 bases and J dropped 1 base, with 15 bases sitting between them. The CDR3 spans 16 residues. In DNA, the CDR3 is TGTGCCAGCAGTTTTGAGGGATGGCGAACTAATGAAAAACTGTTTTTT. It yields the protein CASSFEGWRTNEKLFF.

As regards this clone: At one of its ends the junction is not consistent with the germline gene, which may arise from a read error. CDR3 sequence (DNA): TGTGCCAGCAGTTACTCCAACAATGAGCAGTTCTTC. Protein: CASSYSNNEQFF. The chain has TRBV6-2 or TRBV6-3 and TRBJ2-1; no clear D gene. Germline V gene data show CDR1 as MNHEY and CDR2 as SVGEGT. The CDR3 has 12 amino acids.

This clone was seen once. The chain joins TRBV19 to TRBJ2-7; D call uncertain. V dropped 0 bases and J dropped 6 bases, with 9 bases sitting between them. The germline gives CDR1 LNHDA, CDR2 SQIVND (reference sequence). The CDR3 has 13 amino acids. The CDR3: CASSIDAAGEQYF. CDR3 in DNA: TGTGCCAGTAGTATAGACGCAGCAGGCGAGCAGTACTTC.

The J gene is TRBJ1-2, the V gene TRBV2, with 7 bases aligning to TRBD1. Germline CDR1 SNHLY, CDR2 FYNNEI. The CDR3 consists of 15 residues. V dropped 5 bases and J dropped 2; count of bases not matched to a gene: 8. For the CDR3, the DNA is TGTGCCAGCAGTACCCGACAGGGTGGAAACTATGGCTACACCTTC. Translated: CASSTRQGGNYGYTF.